The 28 T cell receptor beta chains presented below share a single source sample, sequenced in a study of blood T cell repertoires in COVID-19. Sequencing was performed with immunoSEQ multiplex PCR; in TCRdb, only in-frame clones are kept and a portion is missing. There are over 200,000 clones in the sample; 75% to 90% occur only once, and around 6% lies in the top ten. The specimen was peripheral blood. These receptors originate from a man in his sixties who had recovered from COVID-19.

The chain couples TRBV27 to TRBJ2-5; D possibly corresponds to TRBD2 (7 bases). The CDR3 contains 16 residues. Between the trimmed V and J ends, which lost 5 bases and 3 bases, there was a span of 19 bases. Germline CDR1 is MNHEY and CDR2 is SMNVEV (reference sequence). The CDR3 DNA reads as TGTGCCAGCAGTCTCGGGGGCGGGCTAGCGGAAGAGACCCAGTACTTC. Protein product: CASSLGGGLAEETQYF.

In the case of this clone: Other DNA sequences in this sample translate to the same CDR3. The chain couples TRBV9 to TRBJ2-2; D possibly corresponds to TRBD1 (6 bases). CDR1 is SGDLS, CDR2 YYNGEE, per germline. The CDR3 has 15 residues. Trimming shortened V by 0 bases and J by 2 bases, and 8 bases separated the two germline ends. CDR3 coding DNA: TGTGCCAGCAGCGTAGTACAGGGCAACACCGGGGAGCTGTTTTTT. Translating it yields CASSVVQGNTGELFF.

This clone came up a few times. The genes are TRBV25-1 and TRBJ1-6; 9 bases fit TRBD1. The CDR3 sequence is 14 residues long. The ends lost 6 bases at V and 9 bases at J; junction bases unmatched: 6. From germline, CDR1 is MGHDK and CDR2 SYGVNS. DNA of the CDR3: TGTGCCAGCAGGAGGGACAGGGTGGGTTCACCCCTCCACTTT. Protein: CASRRDRVGSPLHF.

This clone has a single count. This chain uses TRBV6-5 with TRBJ2-1; TRBD2 might be the D (6 bases). The CDR3 has 16 amino acids. Trimming pared 2 bases from V and 2 bases from J, leaving 13 bases between. Germline V gene sequence: CDR1 MNHEY, CDR2 SVGAGI. CDR3 DNA sequence: TGTGCCAGCAGTTACACGTCGGAGGGTCCCTACAATGAGCAGTTCTTC. Its protein is CASSYTSEGPYNEQFF.

This chain uses TRBV28 with TRBJ1-2; 7 bases are a match to TRBD1. Germline V lookup: CDR1 MDHEN, CDR2 SYDVKM. V trimming: 6 bases; J trimming: 4 bases; junction bases outside the gene matches: 5. The CDR3 spans 13 residues. CDR3 amino acids: CASRSDRAYGYTF. Here the CDR3 DNA reads TGTGCCAGCAGAAGTGACAGGGCCTATGGCTACACCTTC.

This chain connects TRBV13 to TRBJ1-4; TRBD1 is a possible D gene (5 bases). CDR1 PRHDT and CDR2 FYEKMQ come from the germline V gene (reference sequence). The CDR3 contains 14 residues. V was shortened by 6 bases and J by 1 base, with 9 bases between the two germline ends. Here the CDR3 DNA reads TGTGCCAGCAGGGGGGGTGGAACTAATGAAAAACTGTTTTTT. Translated: CASRGGGTNEKLFF. Looking up the rest from reference TRBV13 and TRBJ1-4 gives the full variable domain: AAGVIQSPRHLIKEKRETATLKCYPIPRHDTVYWYQQGPGQDPQFLISFYEKMQSDKGSIPDRFSAQQFSDYHSELNMSSLELGDSALYFCASRGGGTNEKLFFGSGTQLSVL.

In the case of this clone: At one of its ends the junction is not consistent with the germline gene, which may arise from a read error. Other DNA sequences from this sample encode an identical CDR3 as well. This chain joins TRBV12-5 and TRBJ2-2; 7 nucleotides line up with TRBD2. The CDR3 extends over 18 amino acids. Per the germline V gene, CDR1 is LGHNT and CDR2 is FRNRAP. The CDR3 DNA reads as TGTGCCAGTGGTTTGTCGCTCTCGGGGGAGGGCAGGACCGGGGAGCTGTTTTTT. Its translation: CASGLSLSGEGRTGELFF.

This clone has a single count. CDR3 residues: CASSERGLETQYF. CDR3 nucleotides: TGCGCCAGCAGCGAAAGGGGCCTAGAGACCCAGTACTTC. The gene calls are TRBV4-3 and TRBJ2-5, with D possibly being TRBD1 (5 bases). Germline V gene lookup returns CDR1 LGHNA and CDR2 YSLEER. Trimming left V 5 bases short and J 4 bases short, with 11 bases between. The CDR3 is 13 amino acids.

The V and J genes are TRBV2 and TRBJ2-2, with 9 bases aligning to TRBD2. Germline V gene sequence: CDR1 SNHLY, CDR2 FYNNEI. CDR3 length: 15 residues. With V trimmed by 6 bases and J by 4 bases, 6 bases remained unmatched. The DNA of the CDR3 is TGTGCCAGCAGCCGCGGGGGGGCGGGCACCGGGGAGCTGTTTTTT. Its translation: CASSRGGAGTGELFF. Supplemented by reference TRBV2 and TRBJ2-2, the full variable domain reads EPEVTQTPSHQVTQMGQEVILRCVPISNHLYFYWYRQILGQKVEFLVSFYNNEISEKSEIFDDQFSVERPDGSNFTLKIRSTKLEDSAMYFCASSRGGAGTGELFFGEGSRLTVL.

This clone turned up a few times. V is TRBV10-2 and J is TRBJ2-2; 7 bases match TRBD1. With V trimmed by 6 bases and J by 0 bases, 4 bases remained unmatched. The CDR3 runs to 15 residues. CDR1 and CDR2 (germline): WSHSY, SAAADI. CDR3 loop: CASRAGTANTGELFF. CDR3 in DNA: TGCGCCAGCAGAGCAGGGACAGCGAACACCGGGGAGCTGTTTTTT.

This chain connects TRBV30 to TRBJ1-2, with 9 bases lining up with TRBD1. The CDR3 runs to 13 residues. V dropped 7 bases and J dropped 2; count of bases not matched to a gene: 5. Germline CDR1 and CDR2: GTSNPN and SVGIG (reference sequence). CDR3 DNA: TGTGCCTTCACAGACAGGGGGAACTATGGCTACACCTTC. Its protein is CAFTDRGNYGYTF.

This chain uses TRBV6-5 with TRBJ1-2; the match to TRBD1 covers 10 bases. From germline, CDR1 is MNHEY and CDR2 SVGAGI. The length of the CDR3 is 15 residues. The ends lost 0 bases at V and 4 bases at J; junction bases unmatched: 2. CDR3 residues: CASSYSGQGGYGYTF. The CDR3 DNA follows: TGTGCCAGCAGTTACTCCGGACAGGGGGGCTATGGCTACACCTTC.

V usage is TRBV9 and J usage is TRBJ2-3, with TRBD2 as a possible D gene (6 bases). Trimming pared 0 bases from V and 4 bases from J, leaving 9 bases between. Germline loops: CDR1 SGDLS, CDR2 YYNGEE. The CDR3 spans 14 residues. The CDR3: CASSVVPGADTQYF. CDR3 DNA: TGTGCCAGCAGCGTAGTTCCGGGGGCAGATACGCAGTATTTT.

In DNA, the CDR3 is TGTGCCAGCAGCCCCACAGTCAGCTCCTACGAGCAGTACTTC. Translating it yields CASSPTVSSYEQYF. The chain has TRBV9 and TRBJ2-7; D gene uncertain. Germline V gene sequence: CDR1 SGDLS, CDR2 YYNGEE. The germline V and J ends were trimmed by 4 bases and 0 bases, with 11 bases remaining between them. This CDR3 is 14 amino acids long.

The V and J genes are TRBV3-1 (or the pseudogene TRBV3-2) and TRBJ1-2, with 7 bases fitting TRBD1. The CDR3 runs 15 residues. The germline gives CDR1 LGHDT, CDR2 YNNKEL (reference sequence). V trimming: 4 bases; J trimming: 4 bases; junction bases outside the gene matches: 9. CDR3 in DNA: TGTGCCAGCAGCCCGGCAGGGGGAGCCGGCTATGGCTACACCTTC. Its protein is CASSPAGGAGYGYTF.

The chain combines TRBV5-1 with TRBJ2-1; 13 nucleotides line up with TRBD2. This CDR3 is built from 16 residues. Germline assignment: CDR1 SGHRS and CDR2 YFSETQ. The V and J ends lost 2 bases and 7 bases, in that order; junction bases with no gene match: 6. The CDR3, as DNA: TGCGCCAGCAGCTTAGGGACTAGCGGGGTTGGGAATGAGCAGTTCTTC. Protein product: CASSLGTSGVGNEQFF.

The rearrangement uses TRBV6-5 and TRBJ2-2, with a tentative D call TRBD2 (6 bases). Trimming took 6 bases from V and 5 from J, leaving 10 bases between them. The CDR3 sequence is 13 residues long. Per germline, CDR1 MNHEY and CDR2 SVGAGI. CDR3 sequence reads: CASSLLATGELFF. The CDR3 nucleotides read TGTGCCAGCAGCCTTCTAGCGACCGGGGAGCTGTTTTTT.

The CDR3 coding sequence is TGTGCCAGCAGCTTGGACGGACTAGCTAACTATGGCTACACCTTC. Its translation is CASSLDGLANYGYTF. The gene calls are TRBV7-3 and TRBJ1-2; D call uncertain. V lost 3 bases, J lost 0 bases, and 11 bases lay in between. Germline loops: CDR1 SGHTA, CDR2 FQGTGA. The CDR3 loop spans 15 amino acids. The full variable domain, with the rest looked up from reference TRBV7-3 and TRBJ1-2, is GAGVSQTPSNKVTEKGKYVELRCDPISGHTALYWYRQSLGQGPEFLIYFQGTGAADDSGLPNDRFFAVRPEGSVSTLKIQRTERGDSAVYLCASSLDGLANYGYTFGSGTRLTVV.

This chain links TRBV2 with TRBJ1-5, with TRBD1 matching 9 bases. CDR3 length: 15 amino acids. J was trimmed by 2 bases and V by 5 bases; bases with no gene match: 4. Germline V gene data show CDR1 as SNHLY and CDR2 as FYNNEI. The CDR3 DNA follows: TGTGCCAGCAGTTTGGACAGGGGAGGCAATCAGCCCCAGCATTTT. This gives the protein CASSLDRGGNQPQHF.

The chain carries TRBV24-1 and TRBJ1-2; the D gene is possibly TRBD1 (6 bases). The V and J ends lost 7 bases and 8 bases respectively, with 16 bases between them. This CDR3 is 13 amino acids long. Germline assignment: CDR1 KGHDR and CDR2 SFDVKD. This chain's CDR3 is CATRSKQGGGYTF. CDR3 nucleotide sequence: TGTGCCACCAGGTCCAAACAGGGAGGGGGCTACACCTTC.

The rearrangement joins TRBV5-1 to TRBJ1-1; possibly TRBD1 for D (6 bases). This CDR3 has 12 residues. The V end was cut by 4 bases, the J end by 10 bases, with 14 bases between. The germline gives CDR1 SGHRS, CDR2 YFSETQ. CDR3 amino acids: CASSGDTDVAFF. The CDR3 region has the DNA TGCGCCAGCAGCGGGGACACCGACGTAGCTTTCTTT.

The chain employs TRBV15 and TRBJ1-5, with TRBD1 matching over 9 bases. V gave up 5 bases and J gave up 2 bases; unmatched junction bases: 4. The CDR3 is 15 residues long. Germline V gene data show CDR1 as LNHNV and CDR2 as YYDKDF (reference sequence). The CDR3 is CATSARTGGNQPQHF. The CDR3 DNA reads as TGTGCCACCAGCGCCCGGACAGGGGGCAATCAGCCCCAGCATTTT.

The chain is built from TRBV5-1 and TRBJ1-2, with 7 bases identical to TRBD1. Germline V gene sequence: CDR1 SGHRS, CDR2 YFSETQ. The V and J ends lost 0 bases and 4 bases, in that order; junction bases with no gene match: 6. The CDR3 contains 15 residues. CDR3 residues: CASSLDIGGSYGYTF. CDR3 DNA sequence: TGCGCCAGCAGCTTGGATATAGGGGGCAGCTATGGCTACACCTTC.

This clone showed up just once. The chain joins TRBV7-3 to TRBJ2-1, with 7 bases lining up with TRBD1. Germline loops: CDR1 SGHTA, CDR2 FQGTGA. The CDR3 sequence is 14 residues long. V trimming: 5 bases; J trimming: 7 bases; junction bases outside the gene matches: 8. The CDR3 region has the DNA TGTGCCAGCAGCCCGCAGTCGACAGGGAATGAGCAGTTCTTC. Encoded protein: CASSPQSTGNEQFF.

The chain has TRBV6-5 and TRBJ2-7; perhaps TRBD2 as D (6 bases). Germline-derived CDR1 and CDR2 are MNHEY and SVGAGI. V lost 0 bases to trimming and J lost 1 base, with 13 bases between them. There are 16 residues in the CDR3. CDR3 sequence: CASSYSRGAFSYEQYF. The CDR3 DNA reads TGTGCCAGCAGTTACTCCCGCGGGGCCTTTTCCTACGAGCAGTACTTC.

This clone has just a few counts. V and J are TRBV11-2 and TRBJ2-7; 12 bases fit TRBD2. Germline CDR1 SGHAT, CDR2 FQNNGV. This CDR3 spans 14 amino acids. Trimming took 4 bases from V and 5 from J; bases not matched to a gene: 3. The DNA of the CDR3 is TGTGCCAGCAGCTCCTGGACTAGCGGGAACGAGCAGTACTTC. It codes for CASSSWTSGNEQYF.

The chain uses TRBV6-5 and TRBJ2-1; 12 bases line up with TRBD2. The CDR3 spans 16 residues. Germline V gene lookup returns CDR1 MNHEY and CDR2 SVGAGI. Trimming took 4 bases from V and 4 from J; bases not matched to a gene: 5. The CDR3, as DNA: TGTGCCAGCAGTTTACCGACTAGCGGGAGTTACAATGAGCAGTTCTTC. Amino acids: CASSLPTSGSYNEQFF.

The chain has TRBV11-3 and TRBJ2-1, with TRBD2 identical over 7 bases. This CDR3 has 15 amino acids. V shed 4 bases and J 1 base; nucleotides not matched to a gene: 4. CDR1 is SGHNT, CDR2 YENEEA, per germline. For the CDR3, the DNA is TGTGCCAGCAGCTCCCGGGGGGAATCCTACAATGAGCAGTTCTTC. This translates into CASSSRGESYNEQFF. The full variable domain, its missing parts supplied by reference TRBV11-3 and TRBJ2-1, is EAGVVQSPRYKIIEKKQPVAFWCNPISGHNTLYWYLQNLGQGPELLIRYENEEAVDDSQLPKDRFSAERLKGVDSTLKIQPAELGDSAVYLCASSSRGESYNEQFFGPGTRLTVL.